The TCR beta chain under discussion was sequenced for a study of blood T cell repertoires in COVID-19. In the study overall: Both acute and convalescent COVID-19 samples were obtained from the United States, Italy and Spain. PBMCs, B-cell-depleted T cells, or T cells provided the cDNA or gDNA that made up the material.

The Seattle patients, enrolled during active infection, were followed longitudinally. The table came from immunoSEQ multiplex PCR; TCRdb's copy has only in-frame clones and leaves some out. The table has roughly 250,000 clones, more than 90% seen once. Looked up from germline, CDR1 is SGDLS and CDR2 is YYNGEE. The V and J ends lost 3 bases and 7 bases, in that order; junction bases with no gene match: 8. CDR3 length equals 15 residues. The TCR sequence derives from a person aged 18-29 years with COVID-19, enrolled during active disease. The chain is built from TRBV9 and TRBJ1-4; 8 bases line up with TRBD1. The sequenced material came from peripheral blood. CDR3 in amino acids: CASSELGQGGEKLFF. The CDR3 DNA follows: TGTGCCAGCAGCGAACTAGGACAGGGAGGTGAAAAACTGTTTTTT.